Below are 32 T cell receptor beta chains sequenced from a single sample in a study of shared clonotypes between healthy human individuals. TCRdb's copy holds only in-frame clones and misses some; the assay was immunoSEQ multiplex PCR. The profile shows over a million clones, roughly 96% of them singletons. Material: naive CD4+ T cells sorted from blood. Sample subset: CD45RA+ positively selected. All receptors derive from a man aged 25-45 years in good health.

This sequence joins TRBV9 and TRBJ1-1, with no clear D. The CDR3 spans 15 residues. V was shortened by 3 bases and J by 1 base, with 13 bases between the two germline ends. Germline V CDR1 and CDR2: SGDLS, YYNGEE. The CDR3 here is CASSASPHGNTEAFF. The CDR3 nucleotides read TGTGCCAGCAGCGCCAGTCCCCATGGGAACACTGAAGCTTTCTTT.

The chain has TRBV11-3 and TRBJ1-5, with D unresolved. Looked up from germline, CDR1 is SGHNT and CDR2 is YENEEA. V was pared by 1 base and J by 0 bases, with 10 bases between. This CDR3 contains 16 residues. The CDR3 coding sequence is TGTGCCAGCAGCTTAGTTGAGGTTGGTAGCAATCAGCCCCAGCATTTT. Protein: CASSLVEVGSNQPQHF. The complete variable domain, with remaining parts taken from reference TRBV11-3 and TRBJ1-5, reads EAGVVQSPRYKIIEKKQPVAFWCNPISGHNTLYWYLQNLGQGPELLIRYENEEAVDDSQLPKDRFSAERLKGVDSTLKIQPAELGDSAVYLCASSLVEVGSNQPQHFGDGTRLSIL.

To note about this clone: This CDR3 is also generated by other DNA sequences in the sample. For the CDR3, the DNA is TGTGCCAGCAGTTACGGAGATTCGAACACCGGGGAGCTGTTTTTT. Translating gives CASSYGDSNTGELFF. The chain recombines TRBV6-5 with TRBJ2-2; no definite D call. The CDR3 is made up of 15 amino acids. Germline CDR1 is MNHEY and CDR2 is SVGAGI. The V end was cut by 2 bases, the J end by 0 bases, with 7 bases between.

CDR3 nucleotide sequence: TGTGCCAGCAGCCTACGACAGGGGCGGGTTGGAAACACCATATATTTT. Its protein is CASSLRQGRVGNTIYF. The chain employs TRBV7-8 and TRBJ1-3; 8 bases are shared with TRBD1. The CDR3 is 16 amino acids. CDR1 and CDR2 from the germline V gene are SGHVS and FQNEAQ. V lost 5 bases to trimming and J lost 3 bases; unmatched junction nucleotides: 9.

The V gene is TRBV5-6, the J gene TRBJ2-2; 7 bases map to TRBD2. The CDR3 totals 16 residues. The ends lost 1 base at V and 5 bases at J; junction bases unmatched: 8. Looked up from germline, CDR1 is SGHDT and CDR2 is YYEEEE. This chain's CDR3 is CASSLFGRQLTGELFF. The CDR3 bases are TGTGCCAGCAGCTTGTTCGGGAGGCAATTGACCGGGGAGCTGTTTTTT.

Comment on this clone: The sample carries other DNA sequences with the same CDR3. This chain uses TRBV15 with TRBJ1-5, with a weak D call TRBD1 (5 bases). This CDR3 spans 15 amino acids. Germline CDR1 reads LNHNV; CDR2 reads YYDKDF (reference sequence). Trimming cost V 1 base and J 0 bases, with 7 bases left between them. CDR3 bases: TGTGCCACCAGCAGAGGGGGGGGTAGCAATCAGCCCCAGCATTTT. Translated, it gives CATSRGGGSNQPQHF. The full variable domain, completed using reference TRBV15 and TRBJ1-5, is DAMVIQNPRYQVTQFGKPVTLSCSQTLNHNVMYWYQQKSSQAPKLLFHYYDKDFNNEADTPDNFQSRRPNTSFCFLDIRSPGLGDTAMYLCATSRGGGSNQPQHFGDGTRLSIL.

The CDR3 nucleotides are TGTGCCAGCAGCCCTAGCGGGAGTAGGTACGAGCAGTACTTC. Protein sequence: CASSPSGSRYEQYF. V and J are TRBV6-5 and TRBJ2-7, with TRBD2 identical over 10 bases. V was clipped by 6 bases and J by 4 bases; unmatched bases: 6. Looked up from germline, CDR1 is MNHEY and CDR2 is SVGAGI. This CDR3 is built from 14 residues.

The gene calls are TRBV4-1 and TRBJ2-6, with 9 bases lining up with TRBD2. V shed 1 base, J shed 1 base, and the junction held 8 bases outside the gene matches. The germline V gene encodes CDR1 MGHRA and CDR2 YSYEKL. CDR3 length equals 19 residues. The CDR3 nucleotides read TGCGCCAGCAGCCAAGCGGCTAGCGGGATAGCTTCTGGGGCCAACGTCCTGACTTTC. Protein product: CASSQAASGIASGANVLTF.

The rearrangement joins TRBV7-6 to TRBJ2-7; the D gene is possibly TRBD1 (6 bases). V lost 2 bases and J 0 bases, leaving 11 bases between the germline ends. The CDR3 contains 15 residues. Germline CDR1 is SGHVS and CDR2 is FNYEAQ. This CDR3 reads CASSLLTGDSYEQYF. CDR3 coding DNA: TGTGCCAGCAGCTTATTGACAGGAGACTCCTACGAGCAGTACTTC.

This chain links TRBV28 with TRBJ1-2, with a possible D match to TRBD1 (5 bases). Trimming left V 8 bases short and J 3 bases short, with 19 bases between. The CDR3 is 15 residues long. Germline V gene sequence: CDR1 MDHEN, CDR2 SYDVKM. This CDR3 is CASRNAGFPDYGYTF. The CDR3 nucleotides read TGTGCCAGCCGAAACGCAGGGTTCCCTGACTATGGCTACACCTTC.

This chain links TRBV27 with TRBJ1-1, with a possible D match to TRBD1 (6 bases). V gave up 7 bases and J gave up 4 bases, with 13 bases separating them. The CDR3 loop spans 13 amino acids. Per the germline V gene, CDR1 is MNHEY and CDR2 is SMNVEV (reference sequence). CDR3 in amino acids: CASKGGVGTEAFF. The DNA of the CDR3 is TGTGCCAGCAAGGGGGGGGTGGGCACTGAAGCTTTCTTT.

The chain recombines TRBV6-5 with TRBJ2-2, with D uncertain. V was trimmed by 7 bases and J by 3 bases, leaving 3 bases between them. This CDR3 has 11 residues. Per the germline V gene, CDR1 is MNHEY and CDR2 is SVGAGI. The CDR3 reads CASTHTGELFF. The CDR3 nucleotides are TGTGCCAGCACCCACACCGGGGAGCTGTTTTTT.

Note on this clone: The sample contains more than one DNA sequence encoding this CDR3. The V and J genes are TRBV10-3 and TRBJ2-2; D is undetermined. Per germline, CDR1 ENHRY and CDR2 SYGVKD. This CDR3 is 14 amino acids long. Deletions cut 0 bases from V and 6 bases from J, with 8 bases between. DNA for the CDR3: TGTGCCATCAGTGAGTCTCAAGGTTCCGGGGAGCTGTTTTTT. Translation: CAISESQGSGELFF.

The chain combines TRBV5-1 with TRBJ2-3; 11 bases line up with TRBD2. Germline V gene lookup returns CDR1 SGHRS and CDR2 YFSETQ. V was clipped by 1 base and J by 4 bases; unmatched bases: 5. The CDR3 is made up of 16 amino acids. The CDR3 here is CASSLLLAGAADTQYF. The CDR3 DNA reads as TGCGCCAGCAGCTTGCTACTAGCGGGAGCAGCAGATACGCAGTATTTT. Supplemented by reference TRBV5-1 and TRBJ2-3, the full variable domain reads KAGVTQTPRYLIKTRGQQVTLSCSPISGHRSVSWYQQTPGQGLQFLFEYFSETQRNKGNFPGRFSGRQFSNSRSEMNVSTLELGDSALYLCASSLLLAGAADTQYFGPGTRLTVL.

The chain has TRBV4-1 and TRBJ1-2; TRBD1 matches at 7 bases. In germline, CDR1 is MGHRA, CDR2 YSYEKL. This CDR3 is built from 16 residues. V shed 5 bases, J shed 1 base, and the junction held 10 bases outside the gene matches. The CDR3 DNA follows: TGCGCCAGCAGCGTGGGACAGACAGAACTTAACTATGGCTACACCTTC. Translated: CASSVGQTELNYGYTF.

The rearrangement uses TRBV27 and TRBJ2-5; TRBD1 aligns across 7 bases. Germline V gene lookup returns CDR1 MNHEY and CDR2 SMNVEV (reference sequence). The CDR3 has 16 residues. Losses at the gene ends were 4 bases for V and 3 bases for J; bases not matched to a gene: 11. The CDR3 DNA sequence: TGTGCCAGCAGTTCCCACCGACAGGGATCAGAAGAGACCCAGTACTTC. This codes for CASSSHRQGSEETQYF.

This chain uses TRBV18 with TRBJ2-7, with TRBD2 matching 8 bases. V lost 7 bases, J lost 4 bases, and 15 bases stayed unmatched. In germline, CDR1 is KGHSH, CDR2 LQKENI. This CDR3 is built from 16 residues. The CDR3, as DNA: TGTGCCAGCTGGGGGACGGAGAGCGGGAGAAATTACGAGCAGTACTTC. Protein: CASWGTESGRNYEQYF.

The chain employs TRBV10-3 and TRBJ2-3; 7 bases map to TRBD2. Germline V lookup: CDR1 ENHRY, CDR2 SYGVKD. The CDR3 has 17 residues. Unmatched junction bases numbered 10, after V lost 2 bases and J lost 2 bases. CDR3 DNA sequence: TGTGCCATCAGTGAGCCCGCTGCGGGAGTCATCACAGATACGCAGTATTTT. Its translation is CAISEPAAGVITDTQYF.

This clone was seen a single time. The J gene is TRBJ2-5, the V gene TRBV30; D not certain. The CDR3 sequence is 14 residues long. Germline V CDR1 and CDR2: GTSNPN, SVGIG (reference sequence). V was shortened by 4 bases and J by 2 bases, with 14 bases between the two germline ends. The CDR3 sequence is CAWKAILQQETQYF. The CDR3, as DNA: TGTGCCTGGAAGGCCATATTGCAGCAAGAGACCCAGTACTTC.

This clone was detected only once. The chain carries TRBV2 and TRBJ2-5; TRBD2 agrees at 12 bases. The CDR3 length is 16 residues. The V and J ends lost 7 bases and 5 bases, in that order; junction bases with no gene match: 11. The germline CDR1 and CDR2 sequences are SNHLY and FYNNEI. CDR3 sequence (DNA): TGTGCCAGCACGCCGACTAGCGGGAGAATAGGGGAGACCCAGTACTTC. Amino acid sequence: CASTPTSGRIGETQYF.

This clone was seen only once. The V and J genes are TRBV4-2 and TRBJ2-1, with a possible D match to TRBD2 (6 bases). The CDR3 has 15 amino acids. From germline, CDR1 is LGHNA and CDR2 YNFKEQ. V shed 2 bases and J shed 10 bases, with 18 bases lying between them. The CDR3 DNA sequence: TGTGCCAGCAGCCAATCCGGGAGCATGAGTGAGGAGCAGTTCTTC. This translates into CASSQSGSMSEEQFF.

This rearrangement joins TRBV15 to TRBJ2-3; TRBD1 matches at 7 bases. After removal of 0 bases from V and 0 bases from J, the junction contained 6 bases not matched to a gene. The CDR3 has 17 residues. Germline loops: CDR1 LNHNV, CDR2 YYDKDF (reference sequence). CDR3 amino acids: CATSRDLTGSSTDTQYF. The CDR3 bases are TGTGCCACCAGCAGAGACCTGACAGGGTCTAGCACAGATACGCAGTATTTT.

V is TRBV7-9 and J is TRBJ2-1; 7 bases align to TRBD2. CDR3 size: 17 residues. Germline CDR1 SEHNR, CDR2 FQNEAQ (reference sequence). J was trimmed by 1 base and V by 5 bases; bases with no gene match: 11. The CDR3 nucleotides read TGTGCCAGCAGCGAATCCTCACAAGCGGGGTCCTACAATGAGCAGTTCTTC. It translates to CASSESSQAGSYNEQFF.

The gene calls are TRBV28 and TRBJ2-7, with TRBD1 identical over 9 bases. Unmatched junction bases numbered 7, after V lost 5 bases and J lost 5 bases. CDR1 and CDR2 (germline): MDHEN, SYDVKM. The CDR3 loop spans 14 amino acids. The CDR3 reads CASSLGTGFNEQYF. The CDR3 DNA follows: TGTGCCAGCAGTCTCGGGACAGGGTTCAACGAGCAGTACTTC.

This clone was observed a few times. The chain combines TRBV2 with TRBJ2-1; maybe TRBD2 (6 bases). The V end was cut by 7 bases, the J end by 12 bases, with 13 bases between. This CDR3 has 11 residues. Germline values: CDR1 SNHLY, CDR2 FYNNEI. The DNA of the CDR3 is TGTGCCAGCACCAACCCGCGGGGGCAGTTCTTC. Translating gives CASTNPRGQFF.

This chain joins TRBV11-2 and TRBJ2-1, with 10 bases that match TRBD2. The CDR3 contains 15 residues. The ends lost 1 base at V and 10 bases at J; junction bases unmatched: 7. Germline loops: CDR1 SGHAT, CDR2 FQNNGV. CDR3 sequence: CASSLASGRASEQFF. CDR3 nucleotide sequence: TGTGCCAGCAGCTTAGCCAGCGGGAGGGCCAGCGAGCAGTTCTTC.

The V call is TRBV27, the J call TRBJ2-1; a weak D match, TRBD2 (5 bases). CDR1 and CDR2 (germline): MNHEY, SMNVEV (reference sequence). V lost 5 bases, J lost 0 bases, and 14 bases lay in between. The CDR3 contains 16 residues. The CDR3 bases are TGTGCCAGCAGTACCAGACCGGGGAACTCCTACAATGAGCAGTTCTTC. Protein sequence: CASSTRPGNSYNEQFF.

This chain links TRBV4-3 with TRBJ2-1; D is unresolved. The V end lost 0 bases, the J end lost 7 bases, and 13 bases lay between the germline ends. The CDR3 is made up of 15 amino acids. Germline CDR1 LGHNA, CDR2 YSLEER. CDR3 residues: CASSQDWLRWNEQFF. The DNA of the CDR3 is TGCGCCAGCAGCCAAGATTGGCTTCGGTGGAATGAGCAGTTCTTC.

V gene TRBV2 combines with J gene TRBJ1-3; weak D call: TRBD1 (6 bases). Germline V gene lookup returns CDR1 SNHLY and CDR2 FYNNEI. The CDR3 length is 14 residues. V was pared by 1 base and J by 4 bases, with 8 bases between. CDR3 bases: TGTGCCAGCAGTGAAGACAGGGCGGGAAACACCATATATTTT. Amino acids: CASSEDRAGNTIYF.

The chain joins TRBV7-2 to TRBJ2-7, with TRBD1 matching over 8 bases. CDR3 size: 15 residues. Unmatched junction bases numbered 6, after V lost 5 bases and J lost 0 bases. CDR1 and CDR2 from the germline V gene are SGHTA and FQGNSA. The CDR3 coding sequence is TGTGCCAGCAGCGCAGACAGGGGCCACTCCTACGAGCAGTACTTC. Encoded protein: CASSADRGHSYEQYF.

The V call is TRBV6-1, the J call TRBJ1-1, with D possibly being TRBD1 (6 bases). This CDR3 comprises 13 residues. From germline, CDR1 is MNHNS and CDR2 SASEGT. The V gene lost 10 bases and the J gene lost 2 bases, with 14 bases spanning the gap. CDR3: CAITRGLNTEAFF. CDR3 coding DNA: TGTGCCATAACCAGGGGACTAAACACTGAAGCTTTCTTT.

The V and J genes are TRBV10-1 and TRBJ2-7, with TRBD1 identical over 7 bases. With 5 bases clipped from V and 6 bases from J, the junction kept 16 bases outside the gene matches. The CDR3 has 16 amino acids. The V gene's germline CDR1 is WNHNN and CDR2 SYGVQD (reference sequence). DNA for the CDR3: TGCGCCAGCAGTCCGAACCTCGGAACAGGGGATACCGAGCAGTACTTC. This translates into CASSPNLGTGDTEQYF.